A single sample gave rise to the 9 T cell receptor beta chains below, sequenced in a study of identical twins. TCRdb independently ran MiXCR on the 5' RACE reads; one entry per CDR3 protein. The table lists a few hundred thousand distinct CDR3 sequences, roughly 13% of them singletons. The same specimen was also included in a second study, on yellow fever vaccine responses in identical twins.

The sample comprised memory (CD45RO+) T cells sorted from blood. These TCRs come from a woman younger than 35 in good health.

A few counts support this clonotype. The chain carries TRBV12-5 and TRBJ2-3; no clear D gene. This CDR3 spans 18 amino acids. CDR1 is LGHNT, CDR2 FRNRAP, per germline. Trimming took off 2 bases at V and 1 base at J, with 19 bases between the two ends. CDR3 loop: CASGLTPDGDFGTDTQYF. The DNA of the CDR3 is TGTGCTAGTGGTTTGACCCCGGACGGCGACTTCGGCACAGATACGCAGTATTTT.

This chain uses TRBV9 with TRBJ1-6; D is uncertain. The germline CDR1 and CDR2 sequences are SGDLS and YYNGEE. V lost 4 bases to trimming and J lost 2 bases, with 10 bases between them. This CDR3 region has 15 residues. CDR3 sequence: CASSSSTAYNSPLHF. CDR3 sequence (DNA): TGTGCCAGCAGCTCCTCCACAGCCTATAATTCACCCCTCCACTTT.

The chain is built from TRBV4-3 and TRBJ2-1; no firm D call. This CDR3 is built from 14 residues. Trimming stripped 1 base from V and 5 bases from J, with 9 bases between. CDR1 LGHNA and CDR2 YSLEER come from the germline V gene. CDR3 residues: CASSQVVADNEQFF. For the CDR3, the DNA is TGCGCCAGCAGCCAAGTTGTGGCAGACAATGAGCAGTTCTTC.

The gene calls are TRBV19 and TRBJ1-1, with TRBD1 matching over 10 bases. Germline CDR1 reads LNHDA; CDR2 reads SQIVND (reference sequence). There are 14 residues in the CDR3. V dropped 7 bases and J dropped 2; count of bases not matched to a gene: 4. The CDR3 region has the DNA TGTGCCAGTATCCAGACAGGGGGCAACACTGAAGCTTTCTTT. Amino acids: CASIQTGGNTEAFF.

This clonotype was seen a few times. CDR3 sequence reads: CASSYSPSNTDTQYF. In DNA form, the CDR3 reads TGTGCCAGCAGTTACTCGCCTAGTAACACAGATACGCAGTATTTT. The chain recombines TRBV6-5 with TRBJ2-3; D not certain. Per the germline V gene, CDR1 is MNHEY and CDR2 is SVGAGI. The CDR3 runs to 15 residues. V lost 0 bases, J lost 2 bases, and 9 bases lay in between.

A word on this clonotype: Sequence at one end of the junction differs from germline and may be a read error. J is TRBJ1-5 and V is TRBV2; D might be TRBD1 (5 bases). Looked up from germline, CDR1 is SNHLY and CDR2 is FYNNEI. The CDR3 covers 16 residues. The CDR3 DNA follows: TGTGCCTGCAGTGATGGAGGAGGGGCTAGCAATCAGCCCCAGCATTTT. It translates to CACSDGGGASNQPQHF.

This clonotype was observed a handful of times. The V and J genes are TRBV27 and TRBJ2-3; D might be TRBD1 or TRBD2, each matching 6 bases. Deletions cut 6 bases from V and 0 bases from J, with 16 bases between. Germline assignment: CDR1 MNHEY and CDR2 SMNVEV (reference sequence). This CDR3 comprises 16 residues. CDR3 nucleotides: TGTGCCAGCAGCCTTCGGGGGCCCACTAGCACAGATACGCAGTATTTT. Protein product: CASSLRGPTSTDTQYF.

As to this clonotype: An end of the junction does not agree with germline; a read error may underlie this. This sequence joins TRBV6-1 and TRBJ1-1, with D unclear. The CDR3 consists of 13 residues. Germline V gene sequence: CDR1 MNHNS, CDR2 SASEGT. The CDR3 loop is CASSERVRAEAFF. DNA of the CDR3: TGTGCCAGCAGTGAACGGGTTAGGGCTGAGGCTTTCTTT.

V usage is TRBV11-2 and J usage is TRBJ2-1; D ambiguous. V lost 0 bases and J 9 bases, leaving 6 bases between the germline ends. The CDR3 consists of 12 residues. The V gene's germline CDR1 is SGHAT and CDR2 FQNNGV. In DNA, the CDR3 is TGTGCCAGCAGCTTAGATTTGGGTGAGCAGTTCTTC. Protein sequence: CASSLDLGEQFF.